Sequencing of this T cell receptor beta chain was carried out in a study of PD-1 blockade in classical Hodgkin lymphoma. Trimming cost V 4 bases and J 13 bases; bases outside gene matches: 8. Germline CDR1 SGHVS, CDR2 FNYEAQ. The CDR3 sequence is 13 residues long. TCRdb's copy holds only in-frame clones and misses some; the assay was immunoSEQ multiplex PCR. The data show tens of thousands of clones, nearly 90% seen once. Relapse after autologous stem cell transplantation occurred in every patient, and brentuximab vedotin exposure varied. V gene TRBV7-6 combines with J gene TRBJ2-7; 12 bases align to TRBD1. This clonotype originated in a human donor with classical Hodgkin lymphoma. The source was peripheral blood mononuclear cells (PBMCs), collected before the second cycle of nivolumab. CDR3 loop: CASSYRPGQGAYF. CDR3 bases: TGTGCCAGCAGCTATAGACCGGGACAGGGGGCTTACTTC.